This record concerns one TCR beta chain sequence. Germline CDR1 MRHNA, CDR2 SNTAGT. The V end was cut by 6 bases, the J end by 3 bases, with 12 bases between. This CDR3 spans 15 amino acids. The entry originates in a study of blood T cell repertoires in COVID-19. The protocol was immunoSEQ multiplex PCR, while the TCRdb copy is restricted to in-frame clones and leaves out a portion. The sample consists of about 150,000 clones, 76% of them appearing once. The rearrangement uses TRBV6-4 and TRBJ1-6, with D maybe TRBD1 (6 bases). This sequence originates from an elderly woman with acute or convalescent COVID-19. Sequenced material: peripheral blood. CDR3 residues: CASREQGGYNSPLHF. CDR3 nucleotide sequence: TGTGCCAGCAGGGAACAGGGCGGCTATAATTCACCCCTCCACTTT.